One and the same sample provided the 20 T cell receptor beta chains below, sequenced in a study of T-cell reconstitution after alpha-beta-depleted transplantation in children. A TCRbeta library incorporating unique molecular identifiers was prepared. TCRdb used MiXCR to reprocess the PCR reads, holding one entry per CDR3 protein. The table has 600,000 to 700,000 distinct CDR3 sequences, about an eighth seen once; the top ten hold 0.79%. The sample consisted of PBMCs, taken before TCRalphabeta/CD19-depleted stem cell transplant. These receptors were collected from a girl aged 2-10 years with congenital amegakaryocytic thrombocytopenia, due to receive a stem cell transplant.

The J gene is TRBJ2-5, the V gene TRBV12-3 or TRBV12-4; 9 bases line up with TRBD1. The V and J ends lost 3 bases and 4 bases, in that order; junction bases with no gene match: 6. The CDR3 totals 15 residues. CDR3: CASSFRTGDLETQYF. CDR3 nucleotide sequence: TGTGCCAGCAGTTTCCGGACAGGGGACTTAGAGACCCAGTACTTC.

This chain uses TRBV12-3 or TRBV12-4 with TRBJ2-7; D is possibly TRBD2 (6 bases). The CDR3 runs to 14 residues. V lost 3 bases and J lost 2, with 11 bases in between. The CDR3 sequence: CASSLGGEAYEQYF. CDR3 bases: TGTGCCAGCAGTTTGGGGGGAGAGGCCTACGAGCAGTACTTC.

The chain carries TRBV30 and TRBJ2-7; tentative D call: TRBD1 (5 bases). The V gene lost 3 bases and the J gene lost 3 bases, with 30 bases spanning the gap. This CDR3 has 19 residues. Germline V lookup: CDR1 GTSNPN, CDR2 SVGIG (reference sequence). In DNA, the CDR3 is TGTGCCTGGAGAGTACCCTCCTCAGGATGGACAAACTTTTTCTACGAGCAGTACTTC. It specifies CAWRVPSSGWTNFFYEQYF.

The chain joins TRBV12-3 or TRBV12-4 to TRBJ1-2, with D possibly matching TRBD1 (5 bases). V was cut by 2 bases and J by 4 bases, with 14 bases left in between. CDR3 size: 15 residues. CDR3 sequence: CASSLSGAILYGYTF. The CDR3 coding sequence is TGTGCCAGCAGTTTATCCGGGGCCATACTCTATGGCTACACCTTC.

In the case of this clonotype: One base away lies a much larger clone, so this may be a sequencing read error. The chain recombines TRBV9 with TRBJ2-2; D is possibly TRBD1 or TRBD2 (5 bases each). Germline V lookup: CDR1 SGDLS, CDR2 YYNGEE. The CDR3 extends over 14 amino acids. The V and J ends lost 2 bases and 5 bases respectively, with 10 bases between them. CDR3 nucleotide sequence: TGTGCCAGCAGCGTGGAGTGGGGGACCGGGGAGCTGTTTTTT. Its protein is CASSVEWGTGELFF.

This chain links TRBV6-1 with TRBJ2-1, with 13 bases matching TRBD2. The CDR3 length is 17 residues. Trimming at V came to 3 bases and at J to 10 bases, leaving 12 bases not matched to a gene. Germline CDR1 is MNHNS and CDR2 is SASEGT. CDR3 in DNA: TGTGCCAGCAGTGACGCGGGCCTACTAGCGGGAGGGCTCGAGCAGTTCTTC. Its translation: CASSDAGLLAGGLEQFF.

J is TRBJ2-1 and V is TRBV7-6; the match to TRBD2 covers 10 bases. CDR1 and CDR2 (germline): SGHVS, FNYEAQ. The CDR3 extends over 16 amino acids. The V segment lost 4 bases and the J segment 5 bases; nucleotides outside the gene matches: 8. The CDR3 loop reads CASSYYLSGRDNEQFF. Here the CDR3 DNA reads TGTGCCAGCAGCTATTACTTAAGCGGGAGGGACAATGAGCAGTTCTTC.

There are many counts of this clonotype. CDR3 nucleotides: TGCAGCGTTGAAGTTGGGGGGTTTGTACAAGAGACCCAGTACTTC. Its protein product is CSVEVGGFVQETQYF. The chain couples TRBV29-1 to TRBJ2-5; tentatively, D is TRBD2 (6 bases). Trimming shortened V by 1 base and J by 2 bases, and 14 bases separated the two germline ends. This CDR3 has 15 amino acids. The germline gives CDR1 SQVTM, CDR2 ANQGSEA.

This clonotype has just a few counts. The rearrangement uses TRBV18 and TRBJ2-1; possible D gene TRBD2, 6 bases. Germline V CDR1 and CDR2: KGHSH, LQKENI. This CDR3 region has 13 residues. The V end was cut by 2 bases, the J end by 9 bases, with 11 bases between. The CDR3 region has the DNA TGTGCCAGCTCACCAGTGCGGGGCAGTGAGCAGTTCTTC. It is translated as CASSPVRGSEQFF.

The chain is built from TRBV20-1 and TRBJ2-3; possible D gene TRBD1, 6 bases. The CDR3 is 15 amino acids. V dropped 6 bases and J dropped 2 bases, with 18 bases sitting between them. In germline, CDR1 is DFQATT, CDR2 SNEGSKA (reference sequence). In DNA form, the CDR3 reads TGCAGTGCCCCCCGGGTGGGACAAATCACAGATACGCAGTATTTT. Amino acids: CSAPRVGQITDTQYF.

This chain joins TRBV12-3 or TRBV12-4 and TRBJ2-4; 9 bases are a match to TRBD2. The CDR3 is 20 residues long. After removal of 6 bases from V and 1 base from J, the junction contained 19 bases not matched to a gene. The CDR3 loop reads CASSLTLTSGHPLAKNIQYF. CDR3 coding DNA: TGTGCCAGCAGCCTGACCCTGACTAGCGGCCACCCGCTGGCCAAAAACATTCAGTACTTC.

There are many counts of this clonotype. The chain is built from TRBV12-3 or TRBV12-4 and TRBJ1-3, with 7 bases identical to TRBD1. The CDR3 has 14 amino acids. Losses at the gene ends were 5 bases for V and 5 bases for J; bases not matched to a gene: 6. The CDR3 region has the DNA TGTGCCAGCAGTCCGGGACAGAAACGAAACACCATATATTTT. Translation gives CASSPGQKRNTIYF.

On this clonotype itself: Just one base apart from a much larger clone, this may be a read error. This chain uses TRBV15 with TRBJ1-2; D might be TRBD1 (5 bases). The germline V gene encodes CDR1 LNHNV and CDR2 YYDKDF (reference sequence). The length of the CDR3 is 13 residues. Written as DNA, the CDR3 is TGTGCCACCAGCCAAGGGGCGAACTATGGCTACCCCTTC. Translation gives CATSQGANYGYPF.

Many counts were recorded for this clonotype. This chain links TRBV10-3 with TRBJ2-7, with 7 nucleotides matching TRBD2. V shed 3 bases and J 2 bases; nucleotides not matched to a gene: 10. The germline gives CDR1 ENHRY, CDR2 SYGVKD. The CDR3 is 16 amino acids. The CDR3 loop is CAISEGIREDTYEQYF. CDR3 DNA sequence: TGTGCCATCAGTGAAGGGATACGGGAGGACACCTACGAGCAGTACTTC.

Many counts were recorded for this clonotype. The J gene is TRBJ2-7, the V gene TRBV20-1, with TRBD2 identical over 8 bases. This CDR3 has 13 amino acids. CDR1 and CDR2 from the germline V gene are DFQATT and SNEGSKA (reference sequence). Losses at the gene ends were 5 bases for V and 1 base for J; bases not matched to a gene: 4. The CDR3 nucleotides read TGCAGTGCTCTGGGACTAGGTTCCTACGAGCAGTACTTC. Amino acid sequence: CSALGLGSYEQYF.

This clonotype was picked up many times. This sequence joins TRBV6-6 and TRBJ2-7; D is possibly TRBD1 (8 bases). The CDR3 has 13 residues. The germline gives CDR1 MNHNY, CDR2 SVGAGI (reference sequence). V lost 9 bases and J 3 bases, leaving 15 bases between the germline ends. The CDR3 DNA follows: TGTGCCAGTGCGGACAGGGAGGGCTACGAGCAGTACTTC. Amino acids: CASADREGYEQYF.

This clonotype was recorded a few times. V usage is TRBV5-1 and J usage is TRBJ2-1, with a weak D call TRBD2 (7 bases). The CDR3 extends over 18 amino acids. Germline CDR1 is SGHRS and CDR2 is YFSETQ. V lost 0 bases to trimming and J lost 5 bases, with 21 bases between them. The CDR3 region is CASSLVLGGAAIHNEQFF. In DNA, the CDR3 is TGCGCCAGCAGCTTGGTCTTAGGGGGGGCGGCCATCCACAATGAGCAGTTCTTC.

The V and J genes are TRBV7-9 and TRBJ2-7, with a weak D call TRBD2 (6 bases). The V gene lost 0 bases and the J gene lost 6 bases, with 12 bases spanning the gap. Germline CDR1 is SEHNR and CDR2 is FQNEAQ (reference sequence). The CDR3 covers 14 residues. CDR3 nucleotides: TGTGCCAGCAGCTTAGCGGGGAGGTCTCGCGAGCAGTACTTC. Protein: CASSLAGRSREQYF.

This sequence joins TRBV7-9 and TRBJ2-5; 15 positions match TRBD2. Per germline, CDR1 SEHNR and CDR2 FQNEAQ (reference sequence). The ends lost 5 bases at V and 4 bases at J; junction bases unmatched: 8. The CDR3 loop spans 17 amino acids. CDR3 loop: CASSPGLAGGIGETQYF. CDR3 in DNA: TGTGCCAGCAGCCCGGGACTAGCGGGAGGTATTGGAGAGACCCAGTACTTC.

The chain has TRBV15 and TRBJ2-7, with 8 bases identical to TRBD1. The CDR3 spans 13 residues. V dropped 8 bases and J dropped 1; count of bases not matched to a gene: 4. In germline, CDR1 is LNHNV, CDR2 YYDKDF (reference sequence). CDR3 nucleotide sequence: TGTGCCACCGCCCGGGACAGGTCCTACGAGCAGTACTTC. It encodes CATARDRSYEQYF.